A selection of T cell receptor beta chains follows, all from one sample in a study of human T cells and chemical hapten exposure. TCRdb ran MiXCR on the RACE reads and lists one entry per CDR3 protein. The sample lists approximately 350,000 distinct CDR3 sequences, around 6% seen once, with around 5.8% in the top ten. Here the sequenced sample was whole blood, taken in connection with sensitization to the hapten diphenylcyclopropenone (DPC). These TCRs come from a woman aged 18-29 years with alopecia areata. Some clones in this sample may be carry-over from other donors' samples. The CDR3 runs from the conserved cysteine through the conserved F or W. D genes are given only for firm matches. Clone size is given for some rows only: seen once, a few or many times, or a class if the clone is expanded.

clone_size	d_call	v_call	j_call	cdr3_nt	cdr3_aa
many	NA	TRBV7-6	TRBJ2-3	TGTGCCAGCAGCTTAGAGTTTGCGCACCAACCGGGGGATACGCAGTATTTT	CASSLEFAHQPGDTQYF
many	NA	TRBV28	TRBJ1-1	TGTGCCACGGGACGGGGCTTTGGGAACACTGAAGCTTTCTTT	CATGRGFGNTEAFF
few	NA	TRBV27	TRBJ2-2	TGTGCCAGCAATATGTTCACCGGGGAGCTGTTTTTT	CASNMFTGELFF
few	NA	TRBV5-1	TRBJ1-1	TGCGCCAGCAGCTTGGATGTCCCAGGGGACACTGAAGCTTTCTTT	CASSLDVPGDTEAFF
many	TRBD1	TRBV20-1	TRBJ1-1	TGCAGTGCTAGAAGGACAGGGTGGGACACTGAAGCTTTCTTT	CSARRTGWDTEAFF
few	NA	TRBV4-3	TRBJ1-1	TGCGCCAGCAGCCAAGTGGTCAGTGGAACTGAAGCTTTCTTT	CASSQVVSGTEAFF
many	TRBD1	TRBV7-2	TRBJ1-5	TGTGCCAGCAGCCGGACAGGCGTTAGCAATCAGCCCCAGCATTTT	CASSRTGVSNQPQHF
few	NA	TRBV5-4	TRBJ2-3	TGTGCCAGCAGCTCGCGAGACGCGGGAGATACGCAGTATTTT	CASSSRDAGDTQYF
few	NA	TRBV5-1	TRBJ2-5	TGCGCCAGCAGTGTTATTGGGCCTCAAGAGACCCAGTACTTC	CASSVIGPQETQYF
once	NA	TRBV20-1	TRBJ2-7	TGCAGTGCTAGTAGGTCTGGGATACACGAGCAGTACTTC	CSASRSGIHEQYF
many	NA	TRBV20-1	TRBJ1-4	TGCAGTGCCACCCGAGCGTATGAAACGGAAAAACTGTTTTTT	CSATRAYETEKLFF
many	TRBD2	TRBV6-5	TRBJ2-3	TGTGCCAGCAGTTACCTAGAGGCGATAGCGGGGGGGGCGGGGAATCCCACAGATACGCAGTATTTT	CASSYLEAIAGGAGNPTDTQYF
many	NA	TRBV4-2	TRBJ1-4	TGTGCCAGCAGCCAAGAGATCACAGTTGGGGATGAAAAACTGTTTTTT	CASSQEITVGDEKLFF
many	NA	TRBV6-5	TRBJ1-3	TGTGCCAGCAGTTACTCTGGCGGGGACGCTGGAAACACCATATATTTT	CASSYSGGDAGNTIYF
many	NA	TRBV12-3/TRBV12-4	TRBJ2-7	TGTGCCAGCAGTCCAGGGGGGGCTATCGACGAGCAGTACTTC	CASSPGGAIDEQYF
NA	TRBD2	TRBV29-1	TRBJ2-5	TGCAGCGTTGACAGCGGGGCAGAGACCCAGTACTTC	CSVDSGAETQYF
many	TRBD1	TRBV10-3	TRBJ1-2	TGTGCCATCTTCGGAGGACAGGGACGAGGCTACACCTTC	CAIFGGQGRGYTF
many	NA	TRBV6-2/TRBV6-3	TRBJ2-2	TGTGCCAGCAGTTGGATGTCGGACAGCGGCACCGGGGAGCTGTTTTTT	CASSWMSDSGTGELFF
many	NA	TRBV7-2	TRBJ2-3	TGTGCCAGCAGCTCCGAGGGGCCCGGGCGGACAGATACGCAGTATTTT	CASSSEGPGRTDTQYF
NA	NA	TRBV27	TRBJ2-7	TGTGCCAGCAGTTTATGGGCTCCCCGATCCTACTACGAGCAGTACTTC	CASSLWAPRSYYEQYF
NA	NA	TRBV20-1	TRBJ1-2	TGCAGTGCTCCCGGGACACAGTATGGCTACACCTTC	CSAPGTQYGYTF
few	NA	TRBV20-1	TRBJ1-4	TGCAGTGCTAGAGGCCAGGGGTTTAGTAATGAAAAACTGTTTTTT	CSARGQGFSNEKLFF
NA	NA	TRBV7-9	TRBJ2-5	TGTGCCAGCAGCTACTTGGAGGAGACCCAGTACTTC	CASSYLEETQYF
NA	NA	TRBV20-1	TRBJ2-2	TGCAGTGCTGGGAAACAGGGAGGGACCGGGGAGCTGTTTTTT	CSAGKQGGTGELFF
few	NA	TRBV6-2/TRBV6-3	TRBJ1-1	TGTGCCAGCAATGAGGGTTATGACCTGAACACTGAAGCTTTCTTT	CASNEGYDLNTEAFF
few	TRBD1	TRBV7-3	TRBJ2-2	TGTGCCAGCAGCTTAATAGGCCAGGGGGCTCCCCGGGAGCTGTTTTTT	CASSLIGQGAPRELFF
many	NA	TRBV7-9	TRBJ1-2	TGTGCCAGCAGCAACTATTTGGTCGTCGGGGTTAACTATGGCTACACCTTC	CASSNYLVVGVNYGYTF